The sequence of this T cell receptor (beta chain) was determined in a study of T cells in Graves' hyperthyroidism and ophthalmopathy. Concerning this clonotype itself: Its antigen is not identified.

Template material for amplifying TCR beta CDR3 regions consisted of RNA transcripts. TCR CDR3 regions were first amplified by RT-PCR with HTBI primers. TCRdb used MiXCR to reprocess the multiplex PCR reads, holding one entry per CDR3 protein. The sample consists of approximately 700,000 distinct CDR3 sequences, 16% of them appearing once. Graves' hyperthyroidism was deemed stable absent ophthalmopathy progression within 18 months. The source of the PBMCs was 8 to 10 ml of fresh peripheral blood. V lost 7 bases to trimming and J lost 4 bases; unmatched junction nucleotides: 11. The germline CDR1 and CDR2 sequences are MNHEY and SVGEGT. This CDR3 spans 15 amino acids. Study-level findings and limits: Most expanded thyroid clonotypes above 0.001 also appeared in blood.

The TCR comes from a man aged 18 to 35 with Graves' hyperthyroidism. The V and J genes are TRBV6-2 or TRBV6-3 and TRBJ1-2, with 8 bases fitting TRBD1. Sequencing was performed on blood. The CDR3 here is CASKAGGKKGYGYTF. DNA of the CDR3: TGTGCCAGCAAGGCAGGGGGCAAAAAGGGCTATGGCTACACCTTC.